This paragraph covers one TCR beta chain sequence. The CDR3 runs to 17 residues. The V and J ends lost 1 base and 0 bases respectively, with 13 bases between them. Germline V gene lookup returns CDR1 SGHVS and CDR2 FQNEAQ. The data derive from a study of cytomegalovirus exposure and HLA in healthy donors. TCRdb's table, derived via immunoSEQ multiplex PCR, lists solely in-frame clones and lacks some. This sample has 50,000 to 80,000 clones; about 95% occur once, and the top ten carry 5.8%. The rearrangement links TRBV7-8 to TRBJ1-3, with D unresolved. What was sequenced was PBMCs. This TCR came from a woman aged 18-29 years in good health and CMV-seropositive. Here the CDR3 reads CASSLGGVTSSGNTIYF. Here the CDR3 DNA reads TGTGCCAGCAGCTTAGGAGGAGTTACGAGCTCTGGAAACACCATATATTTT.